The text below deals with one TCR beta chain. Its antigen is as yet unknown. V lost 2 bases and J 2 bases, leaving 8 bases between the germline ends. Germline V gives CDR1 MDHEN, CDR2 SYDVKM. CDR3 length: 14 amino acids. These data are taken from a study of T cell repertoires in cytomegalovirus infection. Study-wide findings and caveats: Carriage of CMV together with the relevant HLA was identifiable through cumulative public TCR beta family frequency. Ex vivo, HLA-C-restricted CMV-specific TCR beta clonotypes prevailed over the rest of the response.

TCRdb ran MiXCR on the reads and lists one entry per CDR3 protein. The data contain 200,000 to 250,000 distinct CDR3 sequences, approximately 24% of them singletons. The clonotype originates from a human donor in good health (CMV status not recorded). Some clones in this sample may be carry-over from other donors' samples. The chain uses TRBV28 and TRBJ2-3; D is uncertain. The sample was CD8+ T cells from PBMCs. This CDR3 reads CASSLQAATDTQYF. The CDR3 bases are TGTGCCAGCAGTTTACAGGCAGCCACAGATACGCAGTATTTT. The full variable domain, its missing parts supplied by reference TRBV28 and TRBJ2-3, is DVKVTQSSRYLVKRTGEKVFLECVQDMDHENMFWYRQDPGLGLRLIYFSYDVKMKEKGDIPEGYSVSREKKERFSLILESASTNQTSMYLCASSLQAATDTQYFGPGTRLTVL.